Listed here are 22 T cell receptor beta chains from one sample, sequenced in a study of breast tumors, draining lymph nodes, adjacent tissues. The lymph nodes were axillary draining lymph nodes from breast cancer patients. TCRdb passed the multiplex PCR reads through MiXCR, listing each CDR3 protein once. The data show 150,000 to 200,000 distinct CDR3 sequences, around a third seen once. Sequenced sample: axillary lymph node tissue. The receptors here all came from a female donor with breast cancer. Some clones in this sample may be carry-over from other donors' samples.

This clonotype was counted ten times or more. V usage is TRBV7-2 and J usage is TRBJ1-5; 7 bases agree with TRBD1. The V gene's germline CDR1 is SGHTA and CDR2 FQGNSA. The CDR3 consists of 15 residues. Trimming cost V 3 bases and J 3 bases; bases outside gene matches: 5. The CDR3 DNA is TGTGCCAGCAGCTTGACAGGGAATGCCAATCAGCCCCAGCATTTT. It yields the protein CASSLTGNANQPQHF.

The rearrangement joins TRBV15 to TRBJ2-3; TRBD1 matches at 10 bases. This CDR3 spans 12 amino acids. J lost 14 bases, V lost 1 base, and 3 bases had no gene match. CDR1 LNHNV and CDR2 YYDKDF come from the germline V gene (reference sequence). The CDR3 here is CATSRVGQGLYF. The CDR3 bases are TGTGCCACCAGCAGAGTGGGACAGGGGTTGTATTTT.

The CDR3 DNA reads as TGTGCCAGCAGTCACCGGGACGTTAATGAAAAACTGTTTTTT. It codes for CASSHRDVNEKLFF. The V gene is TRBV3-1, the J gene TRBJ1-4; tentative D call: TRBD1 (5 bases). CDR3 length: 14 amino acids. V was pared by 6 bases and J by 4 bases, with 12 bases between. CDR1 and CDR2 from the germline V gene are LGHDT and YNNKEL (reference sequence).

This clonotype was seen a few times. CDR3 DNA sequence: TGTGCCAGCAGCTTAGGCACAGACACTGAAGCTTTCTTT. The encoded protein is CASSLGTDTEAFF. The V gene is TRBV13, the J gene TRBJ1-1; the D is unclear. The CDR3 has 13 residues. Trimming removed 0 bases from V and 3 bases from J, with 5 bases in between. Germline V gene lookup returns CDR1 PRHDT and CDR2 FYEKMQ (reference sequence).

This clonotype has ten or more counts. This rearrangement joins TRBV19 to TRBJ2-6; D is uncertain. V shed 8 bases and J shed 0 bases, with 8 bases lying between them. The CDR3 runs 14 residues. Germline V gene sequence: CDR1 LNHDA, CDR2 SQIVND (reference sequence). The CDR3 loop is CASQSSSGANVLTF. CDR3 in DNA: TGTGCCAGTCAAAGTTCCTCTGGGGCCAACGTCCTGACTTTC.

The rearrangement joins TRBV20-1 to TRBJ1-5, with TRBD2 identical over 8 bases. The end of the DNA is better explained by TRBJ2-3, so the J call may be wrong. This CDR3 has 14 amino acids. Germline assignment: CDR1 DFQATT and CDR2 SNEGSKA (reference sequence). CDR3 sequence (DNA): TGCAGTGCTAGAGTTGCGGGGGGCCAAGAGACCCAGTATTTT. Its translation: CSARVAGGQETQYF.

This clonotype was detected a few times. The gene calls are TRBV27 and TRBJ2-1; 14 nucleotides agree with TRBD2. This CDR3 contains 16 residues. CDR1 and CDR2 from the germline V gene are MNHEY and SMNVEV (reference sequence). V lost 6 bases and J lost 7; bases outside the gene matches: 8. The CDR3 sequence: CASSLAGLAGENEQFF. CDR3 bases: TGTGCCAGCAGCCTTGCGGGACTAGCGGGAGAAAATGAGCAGTTCTTC.

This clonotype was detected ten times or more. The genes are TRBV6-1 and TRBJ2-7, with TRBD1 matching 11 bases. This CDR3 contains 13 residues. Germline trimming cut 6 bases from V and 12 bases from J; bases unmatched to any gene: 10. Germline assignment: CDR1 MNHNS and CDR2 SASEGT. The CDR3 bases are TGTGCCAGCAGCAAGGACAGGGGGCGATTTGGGTACTTC. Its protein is CASSKDRGRFGYF.

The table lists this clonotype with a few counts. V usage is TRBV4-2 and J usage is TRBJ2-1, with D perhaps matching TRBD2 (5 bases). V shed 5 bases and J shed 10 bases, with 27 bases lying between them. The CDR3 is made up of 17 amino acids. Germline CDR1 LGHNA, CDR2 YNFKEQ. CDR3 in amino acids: CASSSILEWGPGSEQFF. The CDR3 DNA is TGTGCCAGCAGCTCGATACTGGAATGGGGTCCGGGATCCGAGCAGTTCTTC.

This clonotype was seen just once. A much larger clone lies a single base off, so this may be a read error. CDR3 loop: CASSIGGGTGGTGELFF. The CDR3 DNA reads as TGTGCCAGTAGTATAGGGGGTGGGACAGGGGGCACCGGGGAGCTGTTTTTT. V is TRBV19 and J is TRBJ2-2; the match to TRBD1 covers 11 bases. Germline CDR1 reads LNHDA; CDR2 reads SQIVND (reference sequence). V shed 1 base and J 4 bases; nucleotides not matched to a gene: 5. The CDR3 sequence is 17 residues long.

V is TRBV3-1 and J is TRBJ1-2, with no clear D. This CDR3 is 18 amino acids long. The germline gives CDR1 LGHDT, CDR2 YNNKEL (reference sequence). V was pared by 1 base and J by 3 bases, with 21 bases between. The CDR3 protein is CASSQGLMDAGMYYGYTF. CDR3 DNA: TGTGCCAGCAGCCAAGGTTTAATGGACGCGGGGATGTACTATGGCTACACCTTC.

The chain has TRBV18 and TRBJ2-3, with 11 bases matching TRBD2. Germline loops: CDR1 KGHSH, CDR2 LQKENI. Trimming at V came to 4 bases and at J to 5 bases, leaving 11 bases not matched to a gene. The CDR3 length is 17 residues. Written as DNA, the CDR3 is TGTGCCAGCTCACTAAGCGCCCTAGCGGGGGGTGGAGATACGCAGTATTTT. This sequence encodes CASSLSALAGGGDTQYF.

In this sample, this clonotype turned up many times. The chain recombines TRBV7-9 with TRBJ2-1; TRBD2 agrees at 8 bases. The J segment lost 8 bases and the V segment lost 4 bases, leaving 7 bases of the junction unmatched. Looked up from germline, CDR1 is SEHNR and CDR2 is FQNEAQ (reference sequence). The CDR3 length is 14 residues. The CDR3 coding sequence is TGTGCCAGCAGCTATCGGGGGGGGGTGGATGAGCAGTTCTTC. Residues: CASSYRGGVDEQFF.

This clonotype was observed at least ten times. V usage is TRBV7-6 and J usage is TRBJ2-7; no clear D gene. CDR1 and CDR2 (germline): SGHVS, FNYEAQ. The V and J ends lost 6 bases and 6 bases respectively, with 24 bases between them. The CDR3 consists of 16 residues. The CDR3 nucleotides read TGTGCCAGCAGTTCGCTCATAGGCCCCATGCCCCTCGAGCAGTACTTC. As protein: CASSSLIGPMPLEQYF. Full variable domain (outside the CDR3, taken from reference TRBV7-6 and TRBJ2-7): GAGVSQSPRYKVTKRGQDVALRCDPISGHVSLYWYRQALGQGPEFLTYFNYEAQQDKSGLPNDRFSAERPEGSISTLTIQRTEQRDSAMYRCASSSLIGPMPLEQYFGPGTRLTVT.

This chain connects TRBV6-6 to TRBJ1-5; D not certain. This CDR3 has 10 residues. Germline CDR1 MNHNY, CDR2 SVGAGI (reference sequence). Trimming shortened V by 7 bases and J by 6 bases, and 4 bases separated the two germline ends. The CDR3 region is CASKPQPQHF. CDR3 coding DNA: TGTGCCAGCAAACCTCAGCCCCAGCATTTT.

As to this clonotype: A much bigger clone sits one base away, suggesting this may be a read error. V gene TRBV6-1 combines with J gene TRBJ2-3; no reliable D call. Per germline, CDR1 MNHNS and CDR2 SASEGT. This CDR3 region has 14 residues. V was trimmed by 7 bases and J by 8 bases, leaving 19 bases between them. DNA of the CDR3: TGTGCCAGCACCCCCTCTTGGGGTCAGGCTACGCAGTATTTT. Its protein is CASTPSWGQATQYF.

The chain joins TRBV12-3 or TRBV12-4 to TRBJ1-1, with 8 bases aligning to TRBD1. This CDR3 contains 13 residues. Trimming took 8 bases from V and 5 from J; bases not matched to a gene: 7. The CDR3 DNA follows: TGTGCCAGCGGCAGGACAGGGACGACTGAAGCTTTCTTT. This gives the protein CASGRTGTTEAFF.

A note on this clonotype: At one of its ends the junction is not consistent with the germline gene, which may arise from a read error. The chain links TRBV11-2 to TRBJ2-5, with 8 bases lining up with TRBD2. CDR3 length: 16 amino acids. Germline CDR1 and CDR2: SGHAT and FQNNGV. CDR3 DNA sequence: TGTGCCAGCAGCGCGGAGGAGAGACTAGCGACTGAGACCCAGTGCTTC. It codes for CASSAEERLATETQCF.

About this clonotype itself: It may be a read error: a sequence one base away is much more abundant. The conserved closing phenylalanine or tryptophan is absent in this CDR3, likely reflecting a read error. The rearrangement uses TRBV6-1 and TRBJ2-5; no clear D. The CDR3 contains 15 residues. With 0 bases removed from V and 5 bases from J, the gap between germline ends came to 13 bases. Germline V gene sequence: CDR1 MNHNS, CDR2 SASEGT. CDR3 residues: CASSEALRLGETQYS. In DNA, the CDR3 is TGTGCCAGCAGTGAAGCGCTACGGCTCGGGGAGACCCAGTACTCC.

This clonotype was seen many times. The CDR3 nucleotides are TGTGCCAGTAGTCGCTCGACACATGACTCTAATGAAAAACTGTTTTTT. It yields the protein CASSRSTHDSNEKLFF. This sequence joins TRBV19 and TRBJ1-4; D is unclear. The length of the CDR3 is 16 residues. The ends were cut back, 5 bases at V and 3 bases at J, with 16 bases in the middle. Germline CDR1 is LNHDA and CDR2 is SQIVND (reference sequence).

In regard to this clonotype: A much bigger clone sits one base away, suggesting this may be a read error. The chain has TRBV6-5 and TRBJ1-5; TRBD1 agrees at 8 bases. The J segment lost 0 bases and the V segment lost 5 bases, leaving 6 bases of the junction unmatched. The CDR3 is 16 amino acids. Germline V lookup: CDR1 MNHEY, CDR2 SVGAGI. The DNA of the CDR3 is TGTGCCAGCAGTACCCACAGGGGGGCTAGCAATCAGCCCCAGCATTTT. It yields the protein CASSTHRGASNQPQHF.

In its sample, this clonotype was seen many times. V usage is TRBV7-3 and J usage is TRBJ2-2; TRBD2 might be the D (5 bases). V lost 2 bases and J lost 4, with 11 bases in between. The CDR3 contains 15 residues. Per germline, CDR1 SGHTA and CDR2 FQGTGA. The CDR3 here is CASSLVLAPTGELFF. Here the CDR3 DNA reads TGTGCCAGCAGCTTAGTTCTAGCCCCCACCGGGGAGCTGTTTTTT.